There are many counts of the clone carrying this T cell receptor beta chain. The target antigen is unknown. The same CDR3 arises from other DNA sequences in this sample as well. Genomic DNA for unsorted samples, which was extracted with the QIAamp DNA Blood Mini kit, came from some 100 million PBMCs. The data were obtained in a study of shared clonotypes between healthy human individuals. Overall study findings and caveats: Sequencing depth was predicted to influence how clonotypes are shared among donors.

It was across several immunoSEQ plates that each subset's genomic DNA was evenly split. Unsorted PBMC DNA was sequenced on ten immunoSEQ deep assay plates. TCRdb's table, derived via immunoSEQ multiplex PCR, lists solely in-frame clones and lacks some. This table holds fewer than 550,000 clones, approximately 79% found once. The ends lost 6 bases at V and 3 bases at J; junction bases unmatched: 9. Germline lookup yields CDR1 LNHDA and CDR2 SQIVND (reference sequence). The CDR3 is made up of 15 amino acids. Sequenced sample: PBMCs. The receptor comes from a woman in her 40s in good health. Some clones in this sample may be carry-over from other donors' samples. V usage is TRBV19 and J usage is TRBJ2-7, with 9 bases matching TRBD2. Here the CDR3 reads CASRARAGGFYEQYF. The CDR3, as DNA: TGTGCCAGTAGGGCAAGAGCGGGAGGTTTCTACGAGCAGTACTTC.